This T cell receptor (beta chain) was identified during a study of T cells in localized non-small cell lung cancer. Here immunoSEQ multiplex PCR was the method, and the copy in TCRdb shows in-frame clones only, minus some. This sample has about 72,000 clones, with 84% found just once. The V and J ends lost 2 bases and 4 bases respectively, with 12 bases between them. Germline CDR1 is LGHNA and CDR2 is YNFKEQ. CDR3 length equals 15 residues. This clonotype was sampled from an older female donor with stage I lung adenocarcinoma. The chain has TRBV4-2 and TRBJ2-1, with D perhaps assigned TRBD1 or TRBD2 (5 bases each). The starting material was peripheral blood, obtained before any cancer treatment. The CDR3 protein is CASSQLPGPYNEQFF. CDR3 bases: TGTGCCAGCAGCCAACTACCGGGACCGTACAATGAGCAGTTCTTC.